This T cell receptor (beta chain) was documented in a study of blood T cell repertoires in COVID-19. For the study at large: Sample material is recorded as cDNA or gDNA derived from T cells, B-cell-depleted T cells, or PBMCs.

This table comes from immunoSEQ multiplex PCR, and its TCRdb copy is limited to in-frame clones, with some not included. Here the sample spans 150,000 to 200,000 clones, 70% to 90% being singletons. This CDR3 comprises 14 residues. V was clipped by 5 bases and J by 2 bases, with 12 bases between them. CDR1 MNHEY and CDR2 SVGEGT come from the germline V gene. Resolution of symptoms, clearance, or two negative PCRs was present in recovered Cohort 3 donors. V is TRBV6-2 or TRBV6-3 and J is TRBJ2-5, with D perhaps TRBD2 (6 bases). The sequenced sample consisted of PBMCs or T cells enriched from blood (not recorded which). The sequence was collected from a woman under 30 who had recovered from COVID-19. The CDR3 region is CASSRAGLQETQYF. Here the CDR3 DNA reads TGTGCCAGCAGTCGAGCGGGTCTACAAGAGACCCAGTACTTC.